This T cell receptor (beta chain) was captured by sequencing in a study of blood T cell repertoires in COVID-19. This table comes from immunoSEQ multiplex PCR, and its TCRdb copy is limited to in-frame clones, with some not included. Of some 130,000 clones listed, around nine tenths are singletons. The germline CDR1 and CDR2 sequences are SGHTA and FQGNSA. The CDR3 contains 16 residues. The J segment lost 5 bases and the V segment lost 6 bases, leaving 8 bases of the junction unmatched. This TCR was recovered from a man aged 45-65 years with active COVID-19. Sequencing input: peripheral blood. The V and J genes are TRBV7-2 and TRBJ2-5; TRBD2 matches at 14 bases. The CDR3 spells CASRPTSGRVRETQYF. The DNA for the CDR3 is TGTGCCAGCAGGCCGACTAGCGGGAGGGTCCGGGAGACCCAGTACTTC.